These 25 T cell receptor beta chains share one sample of origin, sequenced in a study of blood T cell repertoires in COVID-19 (dated by TCRdb to about 2020). The receptor library was made with the immunoSEQ multiplex PCR assay. Imported from immuneACCESS, the table was reduced by TCRdb to in-frame sequences with V and J called. These copies leave out some clones; in studies compared against another copy, an unresolved V gene accounts for under half, and the cause of the remainder is not known. This sample has about 130,000 clones in its table, and 81% of those were observed once. The ten largest clonotypes hold approximately 18% of the sample. Sample: peripheral blood. These receptors were collected from a man aged 25 to 40 with COVID-19, enrolled during active disease.

The rearrangement uses TRBV29-1 and TRBJ1-2; 10 bases map to TRBD1. The CDR3 sequence is 14 residues long. The germline CDR1 and CDR2 sequences are SQVTM and ANQGSEA. Trimming cost V 6 bases and J 8 bases; bases outside gene matches: 12. In nucleotides, the CDR3 is TGCAGCGTCCATAGACAGGGGGCAAACGGAGGCTACACCTTC. Its translation: CSVHRQGANGGYTF.

The genes are TRBV7-3 and TRBJ1-1; D is ambiguous. Germline CDR1 and CDR2: SGHTA and FQGTGA. The CDR3 totals 13 residues. With 3 bases removed from V and 0 bases from J, the gap between germline ends came to 5 bases. The CDR3 is CASSFYLNTEAFF. The CDR3 DNA follows: TGTGCCAGCAGCTTCTACTTGAACACTGAAGCTTTCTTT.

This chain uses TRBV27 with TRBJ1-2; D remains unclear. Between the trimmed V and J ends, which lost 5 bases and 3 bases, there was a span of 19 bases. CDR3 length: 16 amino acids. Germline-derived CDR1 and CDR2 are MNHEY and SMNVEV (reference sequence). The chain's CDR3 is CASSPNPVLVDYGYTF. DNA for the CDR3: TGTGCCAGCAGTCCCAACCCCGTCTTAGTCGACTATGGCTACACCTTC.

The chain combines TRBV9 with TRBJ1-6, with 7 bases lining up with TRBD1. V shed 3 bases, J shed 6 bases, and the junction held 9 bases outside the gene matches. The CDR3 sequence is 16 residues long. Germline assignment: CDR1 SGDLS and CDR2 YYNGEE. The CDR3 loop is CASSGRGTDFNSPLHF. The CDR3 nucleotides are TGTGCCAGCAGCGGACGGGGGACAGATTTTAATTCACCCCTCCACTTT. Filled out from reference TRBV9 and TRBJ1-6, the complete variable domain reads DSGVTQTPKHLITATGQRVTLRCSPRSGDLSVYWYQQSLDQGLQFLIQYYNGEERAKGNILERFSAQQFPDLHSELNLSSLELGDSALYFCASSGRGTDFNSPLHFGNGTRLTVT.

This clone came up many times. The genes are TRBV5-1 and TRBJ2-7; 7 positions agree with TRBD1. Trimming cost V 2 bases and J 3 bases; bases outside gene matches: 8. The CDR3 is made up of 15 amino acids. CDR1 SGHRS and CDR2 YFSETQ come from the germline V gene. CDR3 in DNA: TGCGCCAGCAGCTTCCAAACGACAGGGATCTACGAGCAGTACTTC. Its protein is CASSFQTTGIYEQYF.

This chain connects TRBV7-3 to TRBJ2-3; 14 nucleotides agree with TRBD2. J gave up 6 bases and V 6 bases, and 11 bases lay outside the gene matches. This CDR3 contains 17 residues. CDR1 and CDR2 (germline): SGHTA, FQGTGA. CDR3 nucleotides: TGTGCCAGCAGTTCCGGGACTAGCGGGAGAGGGGCGGATACGCAGTATTTT. Translation: CASSSGTSGRGADTQYF.

This sequence joins TRBV2 and TRBJ2-1, with 9 bases identical to TRBD1. Per germline, CDR1 SNHLY and CDR2 FYNNEI. V lost 8 bases, J lost 4 bases, and 3 bases stayed unmatched. The CDR3 has 13 amino acids. Here the CDR3 reads CASDRGAYNEQFF. In DNA form, the CDR3 reads TGTGCCAGCGACAGGGGGGCATACAATGAGCAGTTCTTC. The full variable domain, completed using reference TRBV2 and TRBJ2-1, is EPEVTQTPSHQVTQMGQEVILRCVPISNHLYFYWYRQILGQKVEFLVSFYNNEISEKSEIFDDQFSVERPDGSNFTLKIRSTKLEDSAMYFCASDRGAYNEQFFGPGTRLTVL.

The chain carries TRBV28 and TRBJ1-3; D may be TRBD1 (6 bases). The CDR3 runs 14 residues. From germline, CDR1 is MDHEN and CDR2 SYDVKM. V lost 2 bases and J lost 3, with 8 bases in between. DNA of the CDR3: TGTGCCAGCAGTTTAGGACAGCATGGAAACACCATATATTTT. It codes for CASSLGQHGNTIYF.

The chain couples TRBV7-9 to TRBJ1-1, with a possible D match to TRBD1 (5 bases). This CDR3 region has 15 residues. V was pared by 2 bases and J by 1 base, with 11 bases between. Per the germline V gene, CDR1 is SEHNR and CDR2 is FQNEAQ (reference sequence). The CDR3 spells CASSLLDSRNTEAFF. In DNA, the CDR3 is TGTGCCAGCAGCTTACTTGACAGTCGGAACACTGAAGCTTTCTTT.

For the CDR3, the DNA is TGTGCCAGCAGACTCGTTAATTCACCCCTCCACTTT. This encodes CASRLVNSPLHF. V is TRBV5-6 and J is TRBJ1-6, with D unresolved. The V end was cut by 5 bases, the J end by 6 bases, with 6 bases between. Germline V gene sequence: CDR1 SGHDT, CDR2 YYEEEE. The CDR3 spans 12 residues.

V is TRBV21-1 and J is TRBJ2-3; the table's D gene call, TRBD2, was not cross checked with the DNA. TRBV21-1 constitutes a pseudogene. The CDR3 runs 13 residues. The CDR3 here is CASSPGGTDTQYF. For the CDR3, the DNA is TGTGCCAGCAGCCCGGGGGGAACAGATACGCAGTATTTT.

The chain joins TRBV19 to TRBJ1-1; D is unclear. The germline V and J ends were trimmed by 4 bases and 0 bases, with 12 bases remaining between them. Germline V lookup: CDR1 LNHDA, CDR2 SQIVND (reference sequence). The CDR3 is 15 amino acids. The CDR3 DNA reads TGTGCCAGTAGTACTCACAGCTATATGAACACTGAAGCTTTCTTT. Residues: CASSTHSYMNTEAFF.

This clone was recorded once. V is TRBV27 and J is TRBJ2-1; D not resolved. Trimming removed 3 bases at V and 6 bases at J, with 9 bases between. The V gene's germline CDR1 is MNHEY and CDR2 SMNVEV (reference sequence). The CDR3 length is 13 residues. CDR3 region: CASSFEGGNEQFF. The CDR3 DNA reads as TGTGCCAGCAGTTTCGAAGGCGGCAATGAGCAGTTCTTC.

V usage is TRBV19 and J usage is TRBJ2-3; 7 bases fit TRBD2. The ends lost 5 bases at V and 3 bases at J; junction bases unmatched: 5. The germline V gene has CDR1 LNHDA and CDR2 SQIVND (reference sequence). The CDR3 runs to 14 residues. The DNA of the CDR3 is TGTGCCAGTAGTGAAGCGGGACGGACAGATACGCAGTATTTT. Protein sequence: CASSEAGRTDTQYF.

The chain has TRBV3-1 (or the pseudogene TRBV3-2) and TRBJ2-7, with D unresolved. Trimming removed 0 bases at V and 9 bases at J, with 9 bases between. Germline V gives CDR1 LGHDT, CDR2 YNNKEL (reference sequence). The CDR3 spans 12 residues. The CDR3 DNA reads TGTGCCAGCAGCCAAGAACTGCCCGGGCAGTACTTC. It encodes CASSQELPGQYF.

The rearrangement links TRBV28 to TRBJ1-2; D unclear. V lost 3 bases and J 7 bases, leaving 21 bases between the germline ends. The germline V gene has CDR1 MDHEN and CDR2 SYDVKM. CDR3 length: 16 residues. In DNA, the CDR3 is TGTGCCAGCAGTTTTCCGGCGGCCTCCCGGGGTGTTGGCTACACCTTC. Amino acid sequence: CASSFPAASRGVGYTF.

This clone was seen once. The chain uses TRBV5-5 and TRBJ2-3, with a possible D match to TRBD1 (6 bases). The V end was cut by 3 bases, the J end by 0 bases, with 20 bases between. Germline V gives CDR1 SGHKS, CDR2 YYEKEE (reference sequence). There are 18 residues in the CDR3. The CDR3 coding sequence is TGTGCCAGCAGCTCCACGTTGGACAGATTAGAAAGCACAGATACGCAGTATTTT. Translation gives CASSSTLDRLESTDTQYF.

V is TRBV6-5 and J is TRBJ2-7; 9 bases match TRBD2. This CDR3 region has 15 residues. The J segment lost 6 bases and the V segment lost 10 bases, leaving 16 bases of the junction unmatched. CDR1 is MNHEY, CDR2 SVGAGI, per germline. CDR3 nucleotide sequence: TGTGCCACCGCTTCGACAGGGACTAGCCGCGGCGAGCAGTACTTC. Encoded protein: CATASTGTSRGEQYF.

The chain joins TRBV18 to TRBJ1-3; D might be TRBD1 (6 bases). Germline V gene sequence: CDR1 KGHSH, CDR2 LQKENI. Trimming stripped 3 bases from V and 4 bases from J, with 7 bases between. The CDR3 consists of 13 residues. The CDR3 nucleotides are TGTGCCAGCTCACCTGGGACAGGAAACACCATATATTTT. Encoded protein: CASSPGTGNTIYF. Looking up the rest from reference TRBV18 and TRBJ1-3 gives the full variable domain: NAGVMQNPRHLVRRRGQEARLRCSPMKGHSHVYWYRQLPEEGLKFMVYLQKENIIDESGMPKERFSAEFPKEGPSILRIQQVVRGDSAAYFCASSPGTGNTIYFGEGSWLTVV.

This clone was observed once. Its ends do not fully match the called genes, so a read error is possible. The J gene is TRBJ2-3, the V gene TRBV3-1 (or the pseudogene TRBV3-2), with 12 bases matching TRBD2. Germline V gene sequence: CDR1 LGHDT, CDR2 YNNKEL (reference sequence). CDR3 length: 14 residues. The CDR3 region is CASSPSGRARYAVF. The CDR3, as DNA: TGTGCCAGCAGCCCTAGCGGGAGGGCCAGATACGCAGTATTT.

The rearrangement links TRBV7-3 to TRBJ2-5, with 11 bases identical to TRBD2. The trim removed 5 bases at V and 2 bases at J, leaving 1 base unmatched. Germline V CDR1 and CDR2: SGHTA, FQGTGA. This CDR3 region has 14 residues. The CDR3 coding sequence is TGTGCCAGCAGCCTAGCGGGGGGACAAGAGACCCAGTACTTC. This translates into CASSLAGGQETQYF.

J is TRBJ1-1 and V is TRBV14; 9 bases agree with TRBD1. There are 16 residues in the CDR3. Germline V gives CDR1 SGHDN, CDR2 FVKESK. With V trimmed by 3 bases and J by 5 bases, 10 bases remained unmatched. CDR3 nucleotide sequence: TGTGCCAGCAGCCAGTTGGACAGGGGACGGGGGACTGAAGCTTTCTTT. Translated: CASSQLDRGRGTEAFF.

The CDR3 reads CASSRRRGGGEQYF. Written as DNA, the CDR3 is TGTGCCAGCAGCCGAAGACGGGGGGGCGGTGAGCAGTACTTC. The V call is TRBV2, the J call TRBJ2-7; 8 bases map to TRBD2. Germline-derived CDR1 and CDR2 are SNHLY and FYNNEI. The length of the CDR3 is 14 residues. Losses at the gene ends were 6 bases for V and 7 bases for J; bases not matched to a gene: 11. Together with reference TRBV2 and TRBJ2-7, the CDR3 gives the full variable domain: EPEVTQTPSHQVTQMGQEVILRCVPISNHLYFYWYRQILGQKVEFLVSFYNNEISEKSEIFDDQFSVERPDGSNFTLKIRSTKLEDSAMYFCASSRRRGGGEQYFGPGTRLTVT.

The V and J genes are TRBV11-2 and TRBJ2-7; TRBD2 matches 12 bases. With V trimmed by 6 bases and J by 2 bases, 8 bases remained unmatched. Per the germline V gene, CDR1 is SGHAT and CDR2 is FQNNGV. The CDR3 contains 16 residues. This chain's CDR3 is CASSSTSGGPAYEQYF. The CDR3, as DNA: TGTGCCAGCAGTTCCACTAGCGGGGGGCCCGCCTACGAGCAGTACTTC.

The rearrangement links TRBV29-1 to TRBJ2-5; 9 bases match TRBD1. Germline-derived CDR1 and CDR2 are SQVTM and ANQGSEA. The CDR3 has 14 residues. V was pared by 3 bases and J by 4 bases, with 6 bases of the junction left unmatched. CDR3 in amino acids: CSVEPGQGLETQYF. In nucleotides, the CDR3 is TGCAGCGTTGAGCCGGGACAGGGTCTAGAGACCCAGTACTTC.